This is a list of T cell receptor beta chains from one sample in a study of neurological immune-mediated disorders. MiXCR, applied by TCRdb to the 5' RACE reads, yields one record per CDR3 protein. This sample yields about 71,000 distinct CDR3 sequences, of which roughly 15% are seen a single time; 4.6% belongs to the top ten. Sequencing was done on a sample of PBMCs. The receptors stem from a female donor with HTLV-1-associated myelopathy (HAM/TSP). The CDR3 runs from the conserved cysteine through the conserved F or W. The D gene is left open where the match is weak. Clone size is not always given. Where it is, it says once, few, many or a class for expanded clones.

j_call,v_call,clone_size,d_call,cdr3_aa,cdr3_nt
TRBJ2-7,TRBV10-1,many,-,CASIGGRQGSYEQYF,TGCGCCAGCATAGGCGGGCGGCAGGGCTCCTACGAGCAGTACTTC
TRBJ1-5,TRBV4-1,many,-,CASSQTTGPSNQPQHF,TGCGCCAGCAGCCAAACAACAGGGCCTAGCAATCAGCCCCAGCATTTT
TRBJ2-7,TRBV20-1,many,-,CSGARWTGVNEQYF,TGCAGTGGGGCGAGGTGGACTGGAGTTAACGAGCAGTACTTC
TRBJ1-2,TRBV14,many,-,CASSQDRASGGYTF,TGTGCCAGCAGCCAAGATCGGGCTTCGGGTGGCTACACCTTC
TRBJ2-7,TRBV9,many,-,CASSVSPGSGDNEQYF,TGTGCCAGCAGCGTATCCCCCGGCAGCGGGGACAACGAGCAGTACTTC
TRBJ2-2,TRBV12-3/TRBV12-4,many,-,CASSLSGGGGGELFF,TGTGCCAGCAGTTTAAGTGGCGGGGGCGGCGGGGAGCTGTTTTTT
TRBJ1-1,TRBV7-9,few,-,CASSLFGGTEAFF,TGTGCCAGCAGCTTATTCGGGGGCACTGAAGCTTTCTTT
TRBJ2-7,TRBV6-2/TRBV6-3,many,-,CASSPGQRPYEQYF,TGTGCCAGCAGTCCCGGACAGAGACCCTACGAGCAGTACTTC
TRBJ1-1,TRBV6-5,many,-,CASSSTETEAFF,TGTGCCAGCAGTTCCACGGAAACTGAAGCTTTCTTT
TRBJ1-5,TRBV29-1,many,-,CSVGDQPQHF,TGCAGCGTGGGAGATCAGCCCCAGCATTTT
TRBJ1-1,TRBV20-1,many,TRBD1,CSAKRTGVNTEAFF,TGCAGTGCCAAAAGGACAGGGGTGAACACTGAAGCTTTCTTT
TRBJ2-3,TRBV20-1,many,TRBD1,CSARVRGRGRTDTQYF,TGCAGTGCTAGAGTAAGGGGCAGGGGGCGCACAGATACGCAGTATTTT
TRBJ2-3,TRBV5-1,many,-,CASSLGGGRTDTQYF,TGTGCCAGCAGTCTAGGGGGGGGACGCACAGATACGCAGTATTTT
TRBJ2-3,TRBV5-1,many,TRBD1,CASSFSRQGSPDTQYF,TGCGCCAGCAGCTTTTCCAGACAGGGCAGTCCAGATACGCAGTATTTT
TRBJ1-4,TRBV6-5,many,-,CASSSPGQEKLFF,TGTGCCAGCAGTTCACCGGGACAAGAAAAACTGTTTTTT
TRBJ1-1,TRBV11-2,many,TRBD1,CASSSDRVNTEAFF,TGTGCCAGCAGCTCGGACAGGGTAAACACTGAAGCTTTCTTT
TRBJ2-7,TRBV14,-,TRBD2,CASSQDLGAGGRREQYF,TGTGCCAGCAGCCAAGATCTTGGTGCGGGGGGGCGGCGCGAGCAGTACTTC
TRBJ2-1,TRBV5-1,many,-,CASSLGVNEQFF,TGCGCCAGCAGCTTGGGAGTCAATGAGCAGTTCTTC
TRBJ2-3,TRBV5-1,many,TRBD2,CASSGGTGGRTDTQYF,TGCGCCAGCAGCGGCGGAACGGGGGGACGCACAGATACGCAGTATTTT
TRBJ1-1,TRBV2,many,-,CASSGTSQGEAFF,TGTGCCAGCAGTGGGACAAGCCAGGGTGAAGCTTTCTTT
TRBJ2-1,TRBV28,many,-,CASSLGHINEQFF,TGTGCCAGCAGTTTAGGACACATCAATGAGCAGTTCTTC
TRBJ2-1,TRBV20-1,many,-,CSASPAPSYNEQFF,TGCAGTGCTAGCCCAGCGCCGTCCTACAATGAGCAGTTCTTC
TRBJ1-4,TRBV25-1,-,-,CASSDSVLQVADQLFF,TGTGCCAGCAGTGATTCTGTTTTGCAGGTCGCGGATCAACTGTTTTTT
TRBJ1-5,TRBV5-5,medium-sized,-,CASSLHSNQPQHF,TGTGCCAGCAGCTTGCATAGCAATCAGCCCCAGCATTTT
TRBJ2-7,TRBV25-1,many,TRBD2,CASSDPRGDFPYEQYF,TGTGCCAGCAGTGATCCGCGGGGGGACTTCCCCTACGAGCAGTACTTC
TRBJ2-5,TRBV5-1,many,-,CASSLDSRGSETQYF,TGCGCCAGCAGCTTGGACTCGAGGGGTTCGGAGACCCAGTACTTC
TRBJ2-3,TRBV20-1,medium-sized,TRBD2,CSARDRSGGSFTDTQYF,TGCAGTGCTAGAGATCGGAGCGGGGGGTCTTTCACAGATACGCAGTATTTT
TRBJ2-1,TRBV7-8,many,-,CASSLVRNYNEQFF,TGTGCCAGCAGCTTAGTTCGGAATTACAATGAGCAGTTCTTC
TRBJ2-4,TRBV7-9,few,-,CASSLGPDLAKNIQYF,TGTGCCAGCAGCTTAGGTCCAGACTTAGCCAAAAACATTCAGTACTTC
TRBJ2-2,TRBV7-2,many,-,CASSRWRTNTGELFF,TGTGCCAGCAGCCGGTGGCGGACGAACACCGGGGAGCTGTTTTTT
TRBJ1-1,TRBV11-2,few,-,CASSLDPNTEAFF,TGTGCCAGCAGCTTAGATCCTAACACTGAAGCTTTCTTT
TRBJ2-7,TRBV29-1,many,-,CSVWEVTGQYF,TGCAGCGTTTGGGAGGTGACCGGGCAGTACTTC
TRBJ2-3,TRBV29-1,many,-,CSVRPRGSTDTQYF,TGCAGCGTTCGACCCAGGGGTTCGACAGATACGCAGTATTTT
TRBJ2-1,TRBV9,many,TRBD2,CASSSGRLADNEQFF,TGTGCCAGCAGCTCGGGTCGGCTAGCGGACAATGAGCAGTTCTTC
TRBJ1-2,TRBV29-1,many,TRBD1,CSERQGSGGYTF,TGCAGCGAGCGACAGGGTTCTGGCGGCTACACCTTC
TRBJ2-2,TRBV5-1,many,TRBD2,CASSFRGSGGLSSNTGELFF,TGCGCCAGCAGCTTCCGGGGTAGCGGGGGCCTCTCTTCGAACACCGGGGAGCTGTTTTTT
TRBJ2-3,TRBV5-1,many,TRBD2,CASSIRAGATSTDTQYF,TGCGCCAGCAGCATTAGAGCGGGGGCTACTTCCACAGATACGCAGTATTTT
TRBJ2-7,TRBV28,many,-,CASSFQALSRTYEQYF,TGTGCCAGCAGTTTCCAAGCTCTTAGTAGGACGTACGAGCAGTACTTC
TRBJ2-2,TRBV5-1,many,TRBD1,CASSLEGAVGELFF,TGCGCCAGCAGCTTGGAGGGGGCGGTCGGGGAGCTGTTTTTT
TRBJ2-1,TRBV7-3,-,-,CASSELGAPYNEQFF,TGTGCCAGCAGCGAACTAGGCGCCCCCTACAATGAGCAGTTCTTC
TRBJ1-4,TRBV15,medium-sized,-,CATSRGLTTNEKLFF,TGTGCCACCAGCAGGGGCTTAACAACTAATGAAAAACTGTTTTTT
TRBJ2-4,TRBV10-3,many,TRBD2,CAISDTLAGGPSSAKNIQYF,TGTGCCATCAGTGATACTCTAGCGGGGGGGCCCTCCTCGGCCAAAAACATTCAGTACTTC
TRBJ1-2,TRBV7-2,many,-,CASSLGAAPNYGYTF,TGTGCCAGCAGCTTAGGGGCGGCTCCTAACTATGGCTACACCTTC
TRBJ2-3,TRBV24-1,many,-,CATSDPGTGFGTDTQYF,TGTGCCACCAGTGATCCGGGCACAGGGTTTGGTACAGATACGCAGTATTTT
TRBJ2-7,TRBV24-1,many,-,CATSDGGDPYEQYF,TGTGCCACCAGTGATGGAGGGGACCCCTACGAGCAGTACTTC
TRBJ1-2,TRBV7-9,many,-,CASSLGSLYGYTF,TGTGCCAGCAGCTTGGGGAGCCTTTATGGCTACACCTTC
TRBJ2-5,TRBV28,once,-,CASFSPDRGTQYF,TGTGCCAGCTTCTCCCCCGATCGAGGGACCCAGTACTTC
TRBJ2-4,TRBV7-9,few,TRBD1,CASSLQRDRNIQYF,TGTGCCAGCAGCCTCCAGAGGGACAGAAACATTCAGTACTTC
TRBJ2-2,TRBV5-1,many,TRBD2,CASSSVAGTSGSAGELFF,TGCGCCAGCAGCAGTGTCGCCGGGACTAGCGGTTCTGCCGGGGAGCTGTTTTTT
TRBJ2-5,TRBV5-1,many,-,CASSLGPQGGLETQYF,TGCGCCAGCAGCTTGGGTCCCCAGGGCGGGCTGGAGACCCAGTACTTC
TRBJ2-2,TRBV12-3/TRBV12-4,many,-,CASLRDTNTGELFF,TGTGCCAGCCTCCGGGACACGAACACCGGGGAGCTGTTTTTT
TRBJ2-7,TRBV20-1,-,-,CSANRDNSYEQYF,TGCAGTGCTAACCGGGACAACTCCTACGAGCAGTACTTC
TRBJ2-4,TRBV27,many,TRBD1,CASSPQGGRENIQYF,TGTGCCAGCAGTCCACAGGGGGGCCGGGAAAACATTCAGTACTTC